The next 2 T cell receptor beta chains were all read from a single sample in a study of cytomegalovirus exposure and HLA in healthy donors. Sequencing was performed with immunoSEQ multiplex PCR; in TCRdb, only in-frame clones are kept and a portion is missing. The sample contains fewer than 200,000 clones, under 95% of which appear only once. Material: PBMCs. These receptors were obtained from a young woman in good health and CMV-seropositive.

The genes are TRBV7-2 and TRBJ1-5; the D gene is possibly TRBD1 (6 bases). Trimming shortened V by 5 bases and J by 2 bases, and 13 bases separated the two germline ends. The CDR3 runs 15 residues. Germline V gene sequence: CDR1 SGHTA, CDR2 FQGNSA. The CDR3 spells CASSVRGGGNQPQHF. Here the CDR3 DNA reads TGTGCCAGCAGCGTCAGGGGAGGGGGCAATCAGCCCCAGCATTTT.

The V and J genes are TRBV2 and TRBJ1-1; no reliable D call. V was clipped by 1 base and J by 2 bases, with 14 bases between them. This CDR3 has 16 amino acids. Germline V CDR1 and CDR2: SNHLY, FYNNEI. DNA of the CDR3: TGTGCCAGCAGTGAAGGGGCGACAACGTATAACACTGAAGCTTTCTTT. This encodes CASSEGATTYNTEAFF. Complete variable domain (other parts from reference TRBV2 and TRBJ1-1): EPEVTQTPSHQVTQMGQEVILRCVPISNHLYFYWYRQILGQKVEFLVSFYNNEISEKSEIFDDQFSVERPDGSNFTLKIRSTKLEDSAMYFCASSEGATTYNTEAFFGQGTRLTVV.